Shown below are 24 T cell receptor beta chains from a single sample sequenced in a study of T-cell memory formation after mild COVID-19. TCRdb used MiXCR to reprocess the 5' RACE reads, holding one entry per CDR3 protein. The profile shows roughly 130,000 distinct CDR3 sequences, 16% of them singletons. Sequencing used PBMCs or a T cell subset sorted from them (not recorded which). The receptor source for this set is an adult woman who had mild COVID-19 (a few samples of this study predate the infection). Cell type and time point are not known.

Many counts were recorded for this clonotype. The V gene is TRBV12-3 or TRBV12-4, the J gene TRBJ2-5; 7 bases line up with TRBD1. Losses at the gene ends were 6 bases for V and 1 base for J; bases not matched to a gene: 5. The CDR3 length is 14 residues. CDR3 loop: CASSPTGAQETQYF. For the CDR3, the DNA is TGTGCCAGCAGCCCTACAGGGGCCCAAGAGACCCAGTACTTC.

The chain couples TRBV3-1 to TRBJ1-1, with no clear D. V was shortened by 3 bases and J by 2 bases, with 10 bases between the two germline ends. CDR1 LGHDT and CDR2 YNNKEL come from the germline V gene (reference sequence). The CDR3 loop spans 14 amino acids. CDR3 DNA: TGTGCCAGCAGCCAGATTTCAGATAACACTGAAGCTTTCTTT. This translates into CASSQISDNTEAFF.

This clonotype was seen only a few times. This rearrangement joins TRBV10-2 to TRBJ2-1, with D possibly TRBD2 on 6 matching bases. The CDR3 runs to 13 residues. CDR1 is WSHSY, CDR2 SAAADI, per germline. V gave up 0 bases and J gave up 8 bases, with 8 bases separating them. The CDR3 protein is CASSESGGDEQFF. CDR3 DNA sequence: TGCGCCAGCAGTGAGTCGGGCGGGGATGAGCAGTTCTTC.

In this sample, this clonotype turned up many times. The CDR3 sequence is CASSARTGTRYF. The CDR3 DNA is TGCGCCAGCAGCGCCCGGACAGGCACAAGGTATTTT. The chain combines TRBV5-1 with TRBJ2-3, with 7 positions matching TRBD1. V was clipped by 4 bases and J by 14 bases; unmatched bases: 10. CDR1 and CDR2 (germline): SGHRS, YFSETQ. The length of the CDR3 is 12 residues. The full variable domain, completed using reference TRBV5-1 and TRBJ2-3, is KAGVTQTPRYLIKTRGQQVTLSCSPISGHRSVSWYQQTPGQGLQFLFEYFSETQRNKGNFPGRFSGRQFSNSRSEMNVSTLELGDSALYLCASSARTGTRYFGPGTRLTVL.

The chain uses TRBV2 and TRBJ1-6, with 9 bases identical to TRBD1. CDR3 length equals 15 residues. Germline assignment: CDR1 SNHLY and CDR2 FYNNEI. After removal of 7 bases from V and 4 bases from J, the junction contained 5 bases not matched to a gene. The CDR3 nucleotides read TGTGCCAGCAAAGTGGGGACAGGGTATAATTCACCCCTCCACTTT. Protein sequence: CASKVGTGYNSPLHF. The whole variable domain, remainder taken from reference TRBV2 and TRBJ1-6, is EPEVTQTPSHQVTQMGQEVILRCVPISNHLYFYWYRQILGQKVEFLVSFYNNEISEKSEIFDDQFSVERPDGSNFTLKIRSTKLEDSAMYFCASKVGTGYNSPLHFGNGTRLTVT.

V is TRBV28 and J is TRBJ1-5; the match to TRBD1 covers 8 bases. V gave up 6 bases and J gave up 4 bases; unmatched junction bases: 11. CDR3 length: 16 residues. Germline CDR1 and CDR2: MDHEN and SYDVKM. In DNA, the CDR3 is TGTGCCAGCAGCACAACCGGGACAGGATATAATCAGCCCCAGCATTTT. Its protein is CASSTTGTGYNQPQHF.

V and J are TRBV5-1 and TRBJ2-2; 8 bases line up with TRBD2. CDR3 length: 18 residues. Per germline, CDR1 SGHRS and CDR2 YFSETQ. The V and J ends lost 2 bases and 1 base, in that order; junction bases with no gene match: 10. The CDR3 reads CASSLSPSGGRNTGELFF. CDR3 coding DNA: TGCGCCAGCAGCTTATCCCCCTCGGGAGGGAGGAACACCGGGGAGCTGTTTTTT.

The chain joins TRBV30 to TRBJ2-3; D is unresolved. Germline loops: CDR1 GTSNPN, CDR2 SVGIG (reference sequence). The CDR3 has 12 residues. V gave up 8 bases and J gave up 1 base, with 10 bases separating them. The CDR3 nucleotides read TGTGCCCTGGAGCGAGGCACAGATACGCAGTATTTT. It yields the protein CALERGTDTQYF.

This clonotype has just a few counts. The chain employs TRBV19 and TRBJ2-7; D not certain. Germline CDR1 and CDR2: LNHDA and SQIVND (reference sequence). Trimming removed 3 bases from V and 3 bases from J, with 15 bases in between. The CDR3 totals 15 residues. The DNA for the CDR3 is TGTGCCAGTAGTATGAAGCCGGGTTGGGACTACGAGCAGTACTTC. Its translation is CASSMKPGWDYEQYF. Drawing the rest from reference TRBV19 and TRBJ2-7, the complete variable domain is DGGITQSPKYLFRKEGQNVTLSCEQNLNHDAMYWYRQDPGQGLRLIYYSQIVNDFQKGDIAEGYSVSREKKESFPLTVTSAQKNPTAFYLCASSMKPGWDYEQYFGPGTRLTVT.

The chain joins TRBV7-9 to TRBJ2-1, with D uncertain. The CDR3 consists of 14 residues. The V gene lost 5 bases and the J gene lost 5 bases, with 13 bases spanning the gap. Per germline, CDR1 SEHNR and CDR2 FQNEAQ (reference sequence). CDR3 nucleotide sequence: TGTGCCAGCAGCAGTGTGGTGTTTGACAATGAGCAGTTCTTC. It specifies CASSSVVFDNEQFF.

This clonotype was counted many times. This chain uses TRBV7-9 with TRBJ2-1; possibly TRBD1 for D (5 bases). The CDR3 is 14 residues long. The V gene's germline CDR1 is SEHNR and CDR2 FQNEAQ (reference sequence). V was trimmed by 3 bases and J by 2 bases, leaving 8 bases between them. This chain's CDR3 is CASSLVGPYNEQFF. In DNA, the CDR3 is TGTGCCAGCAGCTTGGTGGGGCCCTACAATGAGCAGTTCTTC.

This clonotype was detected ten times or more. DNA for the CDR3: TGTGCCAGCAGCTTAGCGGGAGGCGTCAATGAGCAGTTCTTC. It is translated as CASSLAGGVNEQFF. The chain carries TRBV7-8 and TRBJ2-1; D may be TRBD2 (6 bases). Germline CDR1 is SGHVS and CDR2 is FQNEAQ. Trimming shortened V by 0 bases and J by 6 bases, and 9 bases separated the two germline ends. The CDR3 covers 14 residues.

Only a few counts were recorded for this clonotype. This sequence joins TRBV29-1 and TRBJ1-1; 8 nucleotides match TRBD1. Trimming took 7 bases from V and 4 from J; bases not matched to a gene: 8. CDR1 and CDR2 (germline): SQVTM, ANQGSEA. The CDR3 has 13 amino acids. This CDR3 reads CSAGQGRGTEAFF. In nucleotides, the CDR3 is TGCAGCGCCGGACAGGGAAGGGGCACTGAAGCTTTCTTT.

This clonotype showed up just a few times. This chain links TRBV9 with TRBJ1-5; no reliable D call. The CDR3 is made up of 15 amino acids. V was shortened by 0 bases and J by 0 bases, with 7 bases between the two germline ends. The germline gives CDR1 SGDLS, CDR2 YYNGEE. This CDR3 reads CASSVGTLSNQPQHF. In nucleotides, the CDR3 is TGTGCCAGCAGCGTAGGTACCCTTAGCAATCAGCCCCAGCATTTT.

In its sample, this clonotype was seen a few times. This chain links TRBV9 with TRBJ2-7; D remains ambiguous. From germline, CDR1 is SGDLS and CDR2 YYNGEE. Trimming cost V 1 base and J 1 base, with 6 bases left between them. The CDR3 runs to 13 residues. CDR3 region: CASSVTASYEQYF. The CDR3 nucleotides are TGTGCCAGCAGCGTAACTGCATCCTACGAGCAGTACTTC. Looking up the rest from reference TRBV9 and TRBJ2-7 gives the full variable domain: DSGVTQTPKHLITATGQRVTLRCSPRSGDLSVYWYQQSLDQGLQFLIQYYNGEERAKGNILERFSAQQFPDLHSELNLSSLELGDSALYFCASSVTASYEQYFGPGTRLTVT.

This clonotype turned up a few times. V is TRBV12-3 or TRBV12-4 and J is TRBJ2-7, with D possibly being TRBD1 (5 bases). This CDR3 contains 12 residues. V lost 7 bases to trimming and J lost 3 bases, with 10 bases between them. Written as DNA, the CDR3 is TGTGCCAGCACGCCAGGGTTCTACGAGCAGTACTTC. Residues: CASTPGFYEQYF.

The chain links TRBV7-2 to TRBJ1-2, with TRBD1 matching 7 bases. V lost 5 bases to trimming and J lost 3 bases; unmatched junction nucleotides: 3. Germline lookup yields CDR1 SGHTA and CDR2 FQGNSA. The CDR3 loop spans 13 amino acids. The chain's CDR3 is CASSNRGYYGYTF. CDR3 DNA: TGTGCCAGCAGCAACAGGGGCTACTATGGCTACACCTTC.

The CDR3 loop reads CASSKTGLYTGELFF. The CDR3 DNA reads as TGCGCCAGCAGCAAGACAGGGCTGTACACCGGGGAGCTGTTTTTT. This chain links TRBV10-2 with TRBJ2-2, with 7 bases identical to TRBD1. There are 15 residues in the CDR3. From germline, CDR1 is WSHSY and CDR2 SAAADI. V lost 6 bases, J lost 3 bases, and 7 bases stayed unmatched.

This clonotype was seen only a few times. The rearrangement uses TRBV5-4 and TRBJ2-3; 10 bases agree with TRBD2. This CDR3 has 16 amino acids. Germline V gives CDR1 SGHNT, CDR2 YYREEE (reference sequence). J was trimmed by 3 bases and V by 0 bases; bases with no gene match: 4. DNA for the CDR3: TGTGCCAGCAGCTTGGAGCTAGCGGGAGAGACAGATACGCAGTATTTT. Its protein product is CASSLELAGETDTQYF. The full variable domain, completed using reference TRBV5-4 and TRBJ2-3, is ETGVTQSPTHLIKTRGQQVTLRCSSQSGHNTVSWYQQALGQGPQFIFQYYREEENGRGNFPPRFSGLQFPNYSSELNVNALELDDSALYLCASSLELAGETDTQYFGPGTRLTVL.

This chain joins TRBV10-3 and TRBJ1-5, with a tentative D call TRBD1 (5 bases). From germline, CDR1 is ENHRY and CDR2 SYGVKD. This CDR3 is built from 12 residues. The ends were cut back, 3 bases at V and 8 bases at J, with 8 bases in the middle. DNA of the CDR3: TGTGCCATCAGTGACAGGGCGAAGCCCCAGCATTTT. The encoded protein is CAISDRAKPQHF.

The CDR3, as DNA: TGCGCCAGCAGCCCGACTCTCCCGACTAGCGAGGGGTACAATGAGCAGTTCTTC. Its protein is CASSPTLPTSEGYNEQFF. The gene calls are TRBV4-3 and TRBJ2-1; TRBD2 matches at 8 bases. Trimming at V came to 4 bases and at J to 4 bases, leaving 15 bases not matched to a gene. Germline V gene data show CDR1 as LGHNA and CDR2 as YSLEER. This CDR3 has 18 residues.

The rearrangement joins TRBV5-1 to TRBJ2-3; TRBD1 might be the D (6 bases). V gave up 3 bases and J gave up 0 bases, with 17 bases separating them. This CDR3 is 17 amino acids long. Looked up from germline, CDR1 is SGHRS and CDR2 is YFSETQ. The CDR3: CASSWTAGAPSTDTQYF. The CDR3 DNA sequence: TGCGCCAGCAGCTGGACGGCAGGGGCCCCTAGCACAGATACGCAGTATTTT.

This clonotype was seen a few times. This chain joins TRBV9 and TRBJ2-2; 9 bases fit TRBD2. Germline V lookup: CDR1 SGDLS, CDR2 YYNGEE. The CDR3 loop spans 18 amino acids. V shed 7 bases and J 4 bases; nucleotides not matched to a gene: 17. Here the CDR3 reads CASEPSSGISVGTGELFF. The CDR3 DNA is TGTGCCAGCGAACCGTCTAGCGGGATATCAGTGGGCACCGGGGAGCTGTTTTTT.

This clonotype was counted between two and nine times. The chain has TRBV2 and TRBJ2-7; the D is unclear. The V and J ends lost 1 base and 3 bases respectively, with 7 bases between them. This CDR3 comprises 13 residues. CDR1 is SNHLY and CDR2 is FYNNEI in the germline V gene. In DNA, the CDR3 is TGTGCCAGCAGTGAAGGTAAAGACTACGAGCAGTACTTC. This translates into CASSEGKDYEQYF.